This record looks at one T cell receptor (beta chain) sequence and its context. The CDR3 extends over 13 amino acids. Germline assignment: CDR1 MNHEY and CDR2 SMNVEV (reference sequence). Trimming removed 5 bases from V and 3 bases from J, with 11 bases in between. This entry belongs to a study of cytomegalovirus exposure and HLA in healthy donors. A multiplex PCR was run with 60 Vbeta primers and 13 Jbeta primers. Produced via immunoSEQ multiplex PCR; TCRdb's table is partial and in-frame only. This sample carries roughly 100,000 clones, nearly 80% of them seen once, and the ten largest clones take under 6.5%.

This TCR came from a man in his 60s in good health and CMV-seropositive. The rearrangement uses TRBV27 and TRBJ2-7, with D possibly being TRBD2 (6 bases). The sample was PBMCs. CDR3 loop: CASSATGGYEQYF. The DNA of the CDR3 is TGTGCCAGCAGTGCAACCGGGGGCTACGAGCAGTACTTC.